This T cell receptor beta chain originates from a study of identical twins. This clonotype was found a few times. No antigen is known for it. A much larger clone differs from this one at a single base, so this may be a read error. A universal primer site was added by template switching, and unique molecular identifiers were carried by the cDNA. TCRdb re-called the 5' RACE reads with MiXCR, one entry per CDR3 protein. In the table there are 1.5 million to 2 million distinct CDR3 sequences, under 35% of which are singletons. Whole-study findings and limits: Cross-sectional statistical analysis was relied on for the conclusions, without the same donors being followed. Out-of-frame alpha sequences shared by twins were enriched for low generation probability. Beta clonotypes that were abundant in cord blood contained fewer insertions, a pattern absent from memory repertoires.

This clonotype originated in a newborn girl in good health. Sequencing used cord blood.

CDR3 residues: CASSLRNSYEQYF. In DNA form, the CDR3 reads TGTGCCAGCAGCTTGAGAAACTCCTACGAGCAGTACTTC. This chain joins TRBV7-9 and TRBJ2-7; D ambiguous. V was trimmed by 3 bases and J by 0 bases, leaving 6 bases between them. In germline, CDR1 is SEHNR, CDR2 FQNEAQ (reference sequence). The CDR3 has 13 amino acids. The full variable domain, with the rest looked up from reference TRBV7-9 and TRBJ2-7, is DTGVSQNPRHKITKRGQNVTFRCDPISEHNRLYWYRQTLGQGPEFLTYFQNEAQLEKSRLLSDRFSAERPKGSFSTLEIQRTEQGDSAMYLCASSLRNSYEQYFGPGTRLTVT.